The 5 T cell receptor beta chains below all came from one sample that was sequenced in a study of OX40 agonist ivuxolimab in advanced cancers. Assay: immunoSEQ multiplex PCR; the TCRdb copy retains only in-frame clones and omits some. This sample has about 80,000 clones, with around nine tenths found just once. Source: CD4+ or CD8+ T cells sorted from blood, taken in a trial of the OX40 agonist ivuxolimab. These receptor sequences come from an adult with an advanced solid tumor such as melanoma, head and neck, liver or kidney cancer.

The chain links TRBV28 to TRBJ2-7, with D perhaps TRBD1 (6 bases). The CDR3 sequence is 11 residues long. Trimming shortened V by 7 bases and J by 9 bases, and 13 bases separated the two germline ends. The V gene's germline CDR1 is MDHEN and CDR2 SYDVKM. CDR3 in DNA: TGTGCCAGCACCTCCCCCAGGGGGCAGTACTTC. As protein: CASTSPRGQYF. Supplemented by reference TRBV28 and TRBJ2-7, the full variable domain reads DVKVTQSSRYLVKRTGEKVFLECVQDMDHENMFWYRQDPGLGLRLIYFSYDVKMKEKGDIPEGYSVSREKKERFSLILESASTNQTSMYLCASTSPRGQYFGPGTRLTVT.

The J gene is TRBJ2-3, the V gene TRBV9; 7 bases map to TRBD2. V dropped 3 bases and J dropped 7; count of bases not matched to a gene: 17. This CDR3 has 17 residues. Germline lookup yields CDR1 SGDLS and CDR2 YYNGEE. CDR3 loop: CASSAQLGTTDEHTQYF. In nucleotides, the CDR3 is TGTGCCAGCAGCGCCCAACTCGGGACTACGGACGAACATACGCAGTATTTT.

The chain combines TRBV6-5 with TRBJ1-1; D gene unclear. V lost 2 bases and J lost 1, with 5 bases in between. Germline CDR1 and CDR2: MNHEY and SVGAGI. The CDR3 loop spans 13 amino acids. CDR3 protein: CASSYLGNTEAFF. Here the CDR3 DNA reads TGTGCCAGCAGTTACCTCGGGAACACTGAAGCTTTCTTT.

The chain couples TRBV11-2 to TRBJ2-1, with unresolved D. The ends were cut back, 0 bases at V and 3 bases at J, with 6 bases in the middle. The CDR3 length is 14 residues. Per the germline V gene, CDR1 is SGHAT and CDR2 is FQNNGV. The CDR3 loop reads CASSLDGGYNEQFF. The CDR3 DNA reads TGTGCCAGCAGCTTAGATGGCGGCTACAATGAGCAGTTCTTC.

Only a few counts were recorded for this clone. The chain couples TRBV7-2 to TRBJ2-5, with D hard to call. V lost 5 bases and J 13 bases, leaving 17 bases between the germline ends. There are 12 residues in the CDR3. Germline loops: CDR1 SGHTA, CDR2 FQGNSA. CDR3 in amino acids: CASSLIGPLAYF. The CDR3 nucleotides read TGTGCCAGCAGCCTTATCGGGCCGTTAGCGTACTTC.